One sample yielded the 7 T cell receptor beta chains listed below, sequenced in a study of shared clonotypes between healthy human individuals. Profiled with immunoSEQ multiplex PCR; TCRdb holds only in-frame clones, not every one. The sample contains about a million clones, about 75% of which appear only once. The sample was memory CD4+ T cells sorted from blood. Stated subset: CD45RA-negative fraction. Receptors were obtained from a man in his late teens or twenties in good health.

This chain links TRBV28 with TRBJ1-5, with 7 bases matching TRBD1. CDR1 and CDR2 from the germline V gene are MDHEN and SYDVKM. The CDR3 sequence is 14 residues long. Unmatched junction bases numbered 2, after V lost 6 bases and J lost 0 bases. DNA for the CDR3: TGTGCCAGCAGAAGGGGGCTTAGCAATCAGCCCCAGCATTTT. Its translation is CASRRGLSNQPQHF. The full variable domain, completed using reference TRBV28 and TRBJ1-5, is DVKVTQSSRYLVKRTGEKVFLECVQDMDHENMFWYRQDPGLGLRLIYFSYDVKMKEKGDIPEGYSVSREKKERFSLILESASTNQTSMYLCASRRGLSNQPQHFGDGTRLSIL.

The chain couples TRBV19 to TRBJ2-7, with 8 bases fitting TRBD1. The trim removed 5 bases at V and 6 bases at J, leaving 9 bases unmatched. The CDR3 loop spans 14 amino acids. The germline V gene has CDR1 LNHDA and CDR2 SQIVND (reference sequence). The CDR3 DNA follows: TGTGCCAGTAGTGGATGGCAGGGGGCCGGCGAGCAGTACTTC. As protein: CASSGWQGAGEQYF.

The chain recombines TRBV7-2 with TRBJ2-7; 12 positions match TRBD1. The J segment lost 7 bases and the V segment lost 8 bases, leaving 12 bases of the junction unmatched. This CDR3 spans 15 amino acids. Germline V gene sequence: CDR1 SGHTA, CDR2 FQGNSA. The CDR3 coding sequence is TGTGCCAGCGCCCCTGCGGGACAGGGGGCGCGGGAGCAGTACTTC. The encoded protein is CASAPAGQGAREQYF.

The CDR3 here is CASRRGTENTGELFF. CDR3 nucleotides: TGTGCCAGCAGGCGAGGGACGGAGAACACCGGGGAGCTGTTTTTT. The J gene is TRBJ2-2, the V gene TRBV6-6; D may correspond to TRBD1 or TRBD2 (5 bases each). From germline, CDR1 is MNHNY and CDR2 SVGAGI (reference sequence). The V gene lost 6 bases and the J gene lost 1 base, with 12 bases spanning the gap. This CDR3 has 15 amino acids.

The V and J genes are TRBV18 and TRBJ2-1; D gene ambiguous. The CDR3 totals 16 residues. From germline, CDR1 is KGHSH and CDR2 LQKENI. Trimming removed 0 bases at V and 0 bases at J, with 9 bases between. DNA for the CDR3: TGTGCCAGCTCACCACCGGTCAGAGACTCCTACAATGAGCAGTTCTTC. Its protein is CASSPPVRDSYNEQFF.

The chain is built from TRBV7-9 and TRBJ1-2, with 7 nucleotides matching TRBD1. Germline assignment: CDR1 SEHNR and CDR2 FQNEAQ (reference sequence). V shed 5 bases and J 7 bases; nucleotides not matched to a gene: 7. CDR3 length: 13 amino acids. In DNA form, the CDR3 reads TGTGCCAGCAGCCCGGTAGGGGGCAGTGGCTACACCTTC. Its translation: CASSPVGGSGYTF. The full variable domain, its missing parts supplied by reference TRBV7-9 and TRBJ1-2, is DTGVSQNPRHKITKRGQNVTFRCDPISEHNRLYWYRQTLGQGPEFLTYFQNEAQLEKSRLLSDRFSAERPKGSFSTLEIQRTEQGDSAMYLCASSPVGGSGYTFGSGTRLTVV.

This chain links TRBV2 with TRBJ2-5; 8 bases align to TRBD1. The V gene end was trimmed by 4 bases and the J gene end by 5 bases; junction bases not matched to a gene: 6. Germline V CDR1 and CDR2: SNHLY, FYNNEI. This CDR3 region has 14 residues. This CDR3 reads CASSVQGARETQYF. DNA of the CDR3: TGTGCCAGCAGTGTTCAGGGGGCGCGGGAGACCCAGTACTTC.